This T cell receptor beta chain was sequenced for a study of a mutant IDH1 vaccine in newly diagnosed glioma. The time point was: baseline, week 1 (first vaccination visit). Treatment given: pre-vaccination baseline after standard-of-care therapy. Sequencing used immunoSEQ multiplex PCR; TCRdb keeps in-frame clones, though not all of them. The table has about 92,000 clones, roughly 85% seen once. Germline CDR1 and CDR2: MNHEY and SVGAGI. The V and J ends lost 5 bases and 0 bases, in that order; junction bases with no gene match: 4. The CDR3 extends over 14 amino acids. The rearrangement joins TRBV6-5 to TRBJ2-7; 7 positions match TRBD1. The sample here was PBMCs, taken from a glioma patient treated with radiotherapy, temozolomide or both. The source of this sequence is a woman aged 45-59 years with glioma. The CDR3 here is CASSKTGSSYEQYF. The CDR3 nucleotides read TGTGCCAGCAGTAAGACAGGGTCCTCCTACGAGCAGTACTTC.